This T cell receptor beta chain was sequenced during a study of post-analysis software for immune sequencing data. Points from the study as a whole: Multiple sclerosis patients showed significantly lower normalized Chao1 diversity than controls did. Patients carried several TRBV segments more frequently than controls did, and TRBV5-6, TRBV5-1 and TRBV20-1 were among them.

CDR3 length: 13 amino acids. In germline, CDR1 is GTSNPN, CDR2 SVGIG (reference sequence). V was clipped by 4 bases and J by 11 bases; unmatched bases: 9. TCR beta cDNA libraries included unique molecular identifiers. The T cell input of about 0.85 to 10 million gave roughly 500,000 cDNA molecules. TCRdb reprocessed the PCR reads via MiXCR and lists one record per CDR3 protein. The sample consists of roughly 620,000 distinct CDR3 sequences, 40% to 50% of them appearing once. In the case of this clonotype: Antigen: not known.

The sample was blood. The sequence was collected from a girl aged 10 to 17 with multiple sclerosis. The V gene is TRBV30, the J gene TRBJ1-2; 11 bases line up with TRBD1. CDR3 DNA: TGTGCCTGGACCGGGACAGGGGGAAGAAGTTACACCTTC. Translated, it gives CAWTGTGGRSYTF. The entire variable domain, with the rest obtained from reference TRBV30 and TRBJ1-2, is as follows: SQTIHQWPATLVQPVGSPLSLECTVEGTSNPNLYWYRQAAGRGLQLLFYSVGIGQISSEVPQNLSASRPQDRQFILSSKKLLLSDSGFYLCAWTGTGGRSYTFGSGTRLTVV.